Each of the 21 T cell receptor beta chains below was sequenced from the same sample in a study of T cell responses to AZD1222 COVID-19 vaccine. Repertoires were generated with immunoSEQ multiplex PCR, while TCRdb's copy carries only in-frame clones and drops some. Among roughly 100,000 clones listed, 88% were seen once. The sequencing used peripheral blood, collected on day 0 of AZD1222 vaccination. The origin of the receptors is an adult in good health.

This chain joins TRBV28 and TRBJ1-3, with TRBD1 matching 7 bases. J lost 6 bases, V lost 8 bases, and 7 bases had no gene match. Germline CDR1 is MDHEN and CDR2 is SYDVKM. The CDR3 is made up of 13 amino acids. The CDR3, as DNA: TGTGCCAGCCGGAAACAGGGGACAAACACCATATATTTT. The encoded protein is CASRKQGTNTIYF.

This clone occurred a few times. The DNA of the CDR3 is TGTGCCAGCAGTGAAAATTCGGCCGGCGACTATGGCTACACCTTC. It is translated as CASSENSAGDYGYTF. The V call is TRBV25-1, the J call TRBJ1-2; D call uncertain. The CDR3 sequence is 15 residues long. Germline loops: CDR1 MGHDK, CDR2 SYGVNS. Trimming left V 2 bases short and J 3 bases short, with 13 bases between.

The chain couples TRBV4-1 to TRBJ1-6; TRBD1 is a possible D gene (6 bases). Trimming took off 3 bases at V and 7 bases at J, with 22 bases between the two ends. Germline V gene data show CDR1 as MGHRA and CDR2 as YSYEKL. The CDR3 contains 18 residues. For the CDR3, the DNA is TGCGCCAGCAGCCACACAACCCCGAGGGGGACTGAGAATTCACCCCTCCACTTT. It specifies CASSHTTPRGTENSPLHF.

This chain links TRBV2 with TRBJ1-2; 7 bases map to TRBD1. V was clipped by 11 bases and J by 0 bases; unmatched bases: 3. Germline assignment: CDR1 SNHLY and CDR2 FYNNEI. CDR3 size: 12 residues. CDR3: CAGGTANYGYTF. In DNA, the CDR3 is TGTGCCGGCGGGACAGCTAACTATGGCTACACCTTC.

This clone occurred once. The gene calls are TRBV27 and TRBJ1-6, with TRBD1 identical over 9 bases. The CDR3 has 17 amino acids. With 3 bases clipped from V and 5 bases from J, the junction kept 8 bases outside the gene matches. Germline CDR1 is MNHEY and CDR2 is SMNVEV (reference sequence). CDR3 DNA: TGTGCCAGCAGTTTCAAGGGACAGGGAAGTAATAATTCACCCCTCCACTTT. It yields the protein CASSFKGQGSNNSPLHF.

The chain is built from TRBV4-2 and TRBJ1-2; no clear D gene. CDR3 size: 15 residues. The V and J ends lost 0 bases and 6 bases respectively, with 14 bases between them. CDR1 and CDR2 from the germline V gene are LGHNA and YNFKEQ. CDR3 sequence (DNA): TGTGCCAGCAGCCAAGATCACGGGGAATTGGATGGCTACACCTTC. It codes for CASSQDHGELDGYTF.

V gene TRBV28 combines with J gene TRBJ2-7; unclear D gene. The CDR3 totals 12 residues. Germline CDR1 MDHEN, CDR2 SYDVKM. The V end was cut by 5 bases, the J end by 12 bases, with 17 bases between. This chain's CDR3 is CASSADKLRSYF. CDR3 DNA: TGTGCCAGCAGTGCCGACAAGCTACGCTCGTACTTC.

This chain links TRBV2 with TRBJ1-2; 8 nucleotides line up with TRBD1. The J segment lost 4 bases and the V segment lost 3 bases, leaving 10 bases of the junction unmatched. Germline CDR1 is SNHLY and CDR2 is FYNNEI. The CDR3 runs to 16 residues. CDR3 residues: CASSDPDRVGSYGYTF. CDR3 coding DNA: TGTGCCAGCAGTGACCCGGACAGGGTGGGATCCTATGGCTACACCTTC.

The V gene is TRBV4-1, the J gene TRBJ2-7; no definite D call. This CDR3 has 15 residues. Per the germline V gene, CDR1 is MGHRA and CDR2 is YSYEKL. The germline V and J ends were trimmed by 0 bases and 6 bases, with 15 bases remaining between them. CDR3 sequence reads: CASSQDVRPVSEQYF. CDR3 in DNA: TGCGCCAGCAGCCAAGATGTCCGCCCGGTAAGCGAGCAGTACTTC.

V usage is TRBV7-2 and J usage is TRBJ2-2; 13 bases are a match to TRBD2. Trimming removed 0 bases from V and 1 base from J; junction bases left unmatched: 8. Germline lookup yields CDR1 SGHTA and CDR2 FQGNSA. There are 20 residues in the CDR3. The DNA of the CDR3 is TGTGCCAGCAGCTTAGCGGTGGGACTAGCGGGGTGGGTGAACACCGGGGAGCTGTTTTTT. It is translated as CASSLAVGLAGWVNTGELFF.

The chain links TRBV21-1 to TRBJ2-5; the tabulated D call, TRBD2, remains unverified against the DNA. TRBV21-1 is a documented pseudogene. The CDR3 consists of 16 residues. CDR3 sequence (DNA): TGTGCCAGCAGCAAAGTGGCGGGGGGGCCCCAAGAGACCCAGTACTTC. Translated: CASSKVAGGPQETQYF.

The sample holds a few counts of this clone. The chain uses TRBV6-2 or TRBV6-3 and TRBJ2-7, with no clear D. Trimming removed 5 bases at V and 3 bases at J, with 8 bases between. CDR1 is MNHEY, CDR2 SVGEGT, per germline. There are 12 residues in the CDR3. For the CDR3, the DNA is TGTGCCAGCAGTACCTCCTACTACGAGCAGTACTTC. Translated: CASSTSYYEQYF.

The chain combines TRBV7-2 with TRBJ2-1; D uncertain. Germline CDR1 and CDR2: SGHTA and FQGNSA. The CDR3 consists of 13 residues. Between the trimmed V and J ends, which lost 5 bases and 4 bases, there was a span of 9 bases. CDR3 amino acids: CASSPRPYNEQFF. CDR3 DNA: TGTGCCAGCAGCCCCAGACCGTACAATGAGCAGTTCTTC.

The chain couples TRBV19 to TRBJ2-1, with D unclear. V lost 0 bases, J lost 10 bases, and 10 bases lay in between. This CDR3 is 13 amino acids long. Germline V gives CDR1 LNHDA, CDR2 SQIVND (reference sequence). This CDR3 reads CASSIERGGEQFF. The CDR3 DNA reads as TGTGCCAGTAGTATAGAAAGAGGTGGCGAGCAGTTCTTC.

Sample share makes this clone medium-sized. V gene TRBV7-9 combines with J gene TRBJ2-1; no reliable D call. V was pared by 8 bases and J by 9 bases, with 11 bases between. This CDR3 has 11 amino acids. CDR1 is SEHNR and CDR2 is FQNEAQ in the germline V gene (reference sequence). The CDR3: CASELGFEQFF. In DNA form, the CDR3 reads TGTGCCAGCGAGTTGGGTTTTGAGCAGTTCTTC.

The rearrangement joins TRBV4-2 to TRBJ1-1; D perhaps matches TRBD1 (5 bases). Trimming cost V 0 bases and J 1 base, with 18 bases left between them. The CDR3 sequence is 18 residues long. Germline loops: CDR1 LGHNA, CDR2 YNFKEQ. The CDR3 DNA reads as TGTGCCAGCAGCCAAGACCCTACCGGGACCGGGGGGAACACTGAAGCTTTCTTT. Amino acid sequence: CASSQDPTGTGGNTEAFF.

A few counts support this clone. The chain links TRBV10-3 to TRBJ2-7; D ambiguous. V was clipped by 2 bases and J by 4 bases, with 3 bases between them. CDR1 and CDR2 from the germline V gene are ENHRY and SYGVKD. This CDR3 has 11 residues. In DNA, the CDR3 is TGTGCCATCAGTGAGATGTACGAGCAGTACTTC. Its translation: CAISEMYEQYF.

This clone was recorded once. The CDR3 DNA follows: TGTGCCAGTAGTATAACGGGGGCAGATACGCAGTATTTT. This codes for CASSITGADTQYF. V usage is TRBV19 and J usage is TRBJ2-3, with D perhaps TRBD2 (6 bases). Trimming removed 2 bases at V and 4 bases at J, with 7 bases between. Per germline, CDR1 LNHDA and CDR2 SQIVND (reference sequence). This CDR3 is 13 amino acids long.

The genes are TRBV28 and TRBJ1-1; 8 nucleotides line up with TRBD1. Germline V CDR1 and CDR2: MDHEN, SYDVKM. The J segment lost 3 bases and the V segment lost 3 bases, leaving 6 bases of the junction unmatched. This CDR3 region has 15 residues. The CDR3 spells CASSLVQGAYTEAFF. The DNA for the CDR3 is TGTGCCAGCAGTTTGGTCCAGGGGGCTTACACTGAAGCTTTCTTT. The whole variable domain, remainder taken from reference TRBV28 and TRBJ1-1, is DVKVTQSSRYLVKRTGEKVFLECVQDMDHENMFWYRQDPGLGLRLIYFSYDVKMKEKGDIPEGYSVSREKKERFSLILESASTNQTSMYLCASSLVQGAYTEAFFGQGTRLTVV.

This clone is a singleton in its sample. The rearrangement links TRBV18 to TRBJ2-1; TRBD2 agrees at 7 bases. CDR1 is KGHSH and CDR2 is LQKENI in the germline V gene. V was clipped by 4 bases and J by 3 bases; unmatched bases: 6. The CDR3 is 15 residues long. CDR3 coding DNA: TGTGCCAGCTCACGTTCGCTAGCGGTCTACAATGAGCAGTTCTTC. It specifies CASSRSLAVYNEQFF.

This clone was detected only a few times. The rearrangement joins TRBV7-9 to TRBJ2-1; the D gene is possibly TRBD2 (5 bases). The length of the CDR3 is 13 residues. Trimming took 6 bases from V and 0 from J, leaving 6 bases between them. Germline CDR1 and CDR2: SEHNR and FQNEAQ (reference sequence). This chain's CDR3 is CASSRGSYNEQFF. In DNA form, the CDR3 reads TGTGCCAGCAGTCGGGGCTCCTACAATGAGCAGTTCTTC.